This T cell receptor beta chain was recovered during a study of blood T cell repertoires in COVID-19. This clone was recorded only once. In the original analysis: Reference gene primers were amplified, and this amplification served to estimate nucleated cell counts. Profiled with immunoSEQ multiplex PCR; TCRdb holds only in-frame clones, not every one. V and J calls and clone size are copied from that table; D and trimming were computed from the DNA. The table has roughly 86,000 clones, 90% to 95% seen once; the top ten hold 1.9%. V lost 4 bases, J lost 4 bases, and 9 bases stayed unmatched. CDR3 size: 15 residues. Germline lookup yields CDR1 MNHNY and CDR2 SVGAGI (reference sequence).

The sample consisted of peripheral blood. This chain links TRBV6-6 with TRBJ1-2; 7 positions agree with TRBD1. The TCR comes from a woman in her 50s in a cohort sampled during active COVID-19. The DNA of the CDR3 is TGTGCCAGCAGTTCCACCAACAGGGGTGGCTATGGCTACACCTTC. Amino acids: CASSSTNRGGYGYTF.